Below, 18 T cell receptor beta chains from the same sample are listed, as sequenced in a study of cytomegalovirus exposure and HLA in healthy donors. The PCR employed 60 Vbeta primers together with 13 Jbeta primers. Clones were read by immunoSEQ multiplex PCR, and TCRdb kept only the in-frame ones, dropping some. Of about 200,000 clones detected, about 78% appear once; the ten largest clones hold less than 3.5%. The sample was PBMCs. The receptors stem from a woman in her twenties or thirties in good health and CMV-seronegative.

This CDR3 is CASSSPAGVGTDTQYF. The CDR3 DNA is TGTGCCAGCAGCTCTCCAGCGGGAGTGGGGACAGATACGCAGTATTTT. The V gene is TRBV13, the J gene TRBJ2-3, with 8 bases that match TRBD2. Germline CDR1 is PRHDT and CDR2 is FYEKMQ (reference sequence). The V and J ends lost 4 bases and 3 bases, in that order; junction bases with no gene match: 9. CDR3 length: 16 residues.

The rearrangement uses TRBV10-3 and TRBJ1-1; 7 bases align to TRBD1. The CDR3 has 14 residues. Per germline, CDR1 ENHRY and CDR2 SYGVKD. V was pared by 4 bases and J by 2 bases, with 4 bases of the junction left unmatched. The CDR3 nucleotides read TGTGCCATCAGTGCCGGGACAGCCAACACTGAAGCTTTCTTT. This translates into CAISAGTANTEAFF.

V usage is TRBV11-2 and J usage is TRBJ1-4; no clear D gene. V lost 0 bases and J lost 11, with 16 bases in between. Germline CDR1 is SGHAT and CDR2 is FQNNGV. The CDR3 runs 15 residues. The DNA of the CDR3 is TGTGCCAGCAGCTTAGAATGGGATTCGGGAGGGAAACTGTTTTTT. Translating it yields CASSLEWDSGGKLFF.

V gene TRBV18 combines with J gene TRBJ2-5, with a possible D match to TRBD1 (6 bases). Germline V lookup: CDR1 KGHSH, CDR2 LQKENI. The CDR3 has 14 amino acids. The germline V and J ends were trimmed by 2 bases and 5 bases, with 12 bases remaining between them. The CDR3 region has the DNA TGTGCCAGCTCACCAAGACAGGACGGGGAGACCCAGTACTTC. Amino acid sequence: CASSPRQDGETQYF. Looking up the rest from reference TRBV18 and TRBJ2-5 gives the full variable domain: NAGVMQNPRHLVRRRGQEARLRCSPMKGHSHVYWYRQLPEEGLKFMVYLQKENIIDESGMPKERFSAEFPKEGPSILRIQQVVRGDSAAYFCASSPRQDGETQYFGPGTRLLVL.

This chain joins TRBV30 and TRBJ1-2, with D possibly TRBD1 on 5 matching bases. Germline V lookup: CDR1 GTSNPN, CDR2 SVGIG (reference sequence). V lost 1 base and J lost 1, with 10 bases in between. The CDR3 consists of 14 residues. The CDR3 region has the DNA TGTGCCTGGAGTGAAGACAGCTTTAACTATGGCTACACCTTC. Translated: CAWSEDSFNYGYTF.

The CDR3 loop reads CASSFGAYEQYF. For the CDR3, the DNA is TGTGCCAGCTCCTTTGGGGCTTACGAGCAGTACTTC. This chain links TRBV7-8 with TRBJ2-7; tentatively, D is TRBD1 (5 bases). Trimming took 8 bases from V and 4 from J, leaving 12 bases between them. There are 12 residues in the CDR3. Germline CDR1 reads SGHVS; CDR2 reads FQNEAQ.

The chain employs TRBV7-9 and TRBJ1-2, with a possible D match to TRBD1 (5 bases). Germline V gene data show CDR1 as SEHNR and CDR2 as FQNEAQ (reference sequence). V was clipped by 4 bases and J by 2 bases, with 17 bases between them. The CDR3 sequence is 16 residues long. The CDR3 reads CASSSPADKLNYGYTF. In DNA form, the CDR3 reads TGTGCCAGCAGCTCTCCTGCGGACAAGCTCAACTATGGCTACACCTTC.

This chain links TRBV4-1 with TRBJ2-1; 13 bases line up with TRBD2. There are 18 residues in the CDR3. Germline lookup yields CDR1 MGHRA and CDR2 YSYEKL. The J segment lost 0 bases and the V segment lost 4 bases, leaving 6 bases of the junction unmatched. The CDR3 DNA follows: TGCGCCAGCAGCCTATGGACTAGCGGGGGAAGCTCCTACAATGAGCAGTTCTTC. Amino acid sequence: CASSLWTSGGSSYNEQFF.

The rearrangement uses TRBV5-1 and TRBJ1-6; maybe TRBD1 (6 bases). Per germline, CDR1 SGHRS and CDR2 YFSETQ. The CDR3 covers 14 residues. V gave up 0 bases and J gave up 9 bases, with 10 bases separating them. The CDR3 coding sequence is TGCGCCAGCAGCTTGGACAGGGAGATTTCACCCCTCCACTTT. It codes for CASSLDREISPLHF.

The genes are TRBV6-6 and TRBJ2-6; no clear D. This CDR3 region has 14 residues. V shed 11 bases and J shed 0 bases, with 11 bases lying between them. CDR1 MNHNY and CDR2 SVGAGI come from the germline V gene (reference sequence). CDR3 region: CAAPRGSGANVLTF. The CDR3 DNA is TGTGCCGCCCCGCGTGGCTCTGGGGCCAACGTCCTGACTTTC.

The rearrangement links TRBV18 to TRBJ2-1, with a possible D match to TRBD1 (5 bases). Deletions cut 0 bases from V and 3 bases from J, with 9 bases between. The CDR3 is 15 residues long. CDR1 KGHSH and CDR2 LQKENI come from the germline V gene. This CDR3 is CASSPPGEFYNEQFF. CDR3 DNA sequence: TGTGCCAGCTCACCACCAGGGGAATTCTACAATGAGCAGTTCTTC. Complete variable domain (other parts from reference TRBV18 and TRBJ2-1): NAGVMQNPRHLVRRRGQEARLRCSPMKGHSHVYWYRQLPEEGLKFMVYLQKENIIDESGMPKERFSAEFPKEGPSILRIQQVVRGDSAAYFCASSPPGEFYNEQFFGPGTRLTVL.

V is TRBV28 and J is TRBJ2-3, with a tentative D call TRBD2 (6 bases). Trimming took off 7 bases at V and 2 bases at J, with 22 bases between the two ends. CDR1 and CDR2 from the germline V gene are MDHEN and SYDVKM. CDR3 size: 17 residues. The chain's CDR3 is CASTKIGTSAYTDTQYF. CDR3 in DNA: TGTGCCAGCACCAAAATTGGGACTTCCGCCTACACAGATACGCAGTATTTT. The whole variable domain, filled in from reference TRBV28 and TRBJ2-3, reads DVKVTQSSRYLVKRTGEKVFLECVQDMDHENMFWYRQDPGLGLRLIYFSYDVKMKEKGDIPEGYSVSREKKERFSLILESASTNQTSMYLCASTKIGTSAYTDTQYFGPGTRLTVL.

This sequence joins TRBV21-1 and TRBJ1-5; the table's D call TRBD1 went unverified against the DNA. TRBV21-1 is a pseudogene segment. This CDR3 contains 16 residues. The CDR3 region is CASSKISGYFNQPQHF. The CDR3 nucleotides read TGTGCCAGCAGCAAAATTTCAGGGTATTTCAATCAGCCCCAGCATTTT.

This chain joins TRBV27 and TRBJ2-3, with 7 bases that match TRBD2. Germline-derived CDR1 and CDR2 are MNHEY and SMNVEV (reference sequence). V gave up 4 bases and J gave up 2 bases; unmatched junction bases: 6. The CDR3 is 15 amino acids. This CDR3 is CASSWGGSPTDTQYF. CDR3 DNA: TGTGCCAGCAGTTGGGGAGGGAGCCCCACAGATACGCAGTATTTT.

The chain links TRBV28 to TRBJ1-1; 8 bases are a match to TRBD1. The CDR3 covers 15 residues. Germline assignment: CDR1 MDHEN and CDR2 SYDVKM. J gave up 4 bases and V 5 bases, and 9 bases lay outside the gene matches. The CDR3 DNA reads as TGTGCCAGCAGTCCCTCAGGGGGCGCGAGCACTGAAGCTTTCTTT. Translated: CASSPSGGASTEAFF.

The chain couples TRBV30 to TRBJ2-3, with 9 bases matching TRBD1. The V and J ends lost 5 bases and 5 bases, in that order; junction bases with no gene match: 8. This CDR3 has 14 amino acids. Germline V gives CDR1 GTSNPN, CDR2 SVGIG (reference sequence). As DNA, the CDR3 is TGTGCCTGGCGTAACAGGGGGCGTCTAGATACGCAGTATTTT. This codes for CAWRNRGRLDTQYF.

The rearrangement uses TRBV7-9 and TRBJ1-2, with 8 positions matching TRBD1. The V segment lost 3 bases and the J segment 6 bases; nucleotides outside the gene matches: 0. The CDR3 loop spans 12 amino acids. From germline, CDR1 is SEHNR and CDR2 FQNEAQ (reference sequence). The CDR3 bases are TGTGCCAGCAGCTTGGACAGGGATGGCTACACCTTC. This sequence encodes CASSLDRDGYTF.

The CDR3 here is CASSLVFDLAGSTDTQYF. The DNA of the CDR3 is TGTGCCAGCAGCTTAGTTTTTGACCTAGCGGGCAGCACAGATACGCAGTATTTT. V gene TRBV7-2 combines with J gene TRBJ2-3, with 8 positions matching TRBD2. CDR1 and CDR2 from the germline V gene are SGHTA and FQGNSA. V dropped 1 base and J dropped 0; count of bases not matched to a gene: 9. The CDR3 loop spans 18 amino acids.